The 31 T cell receptor beta chains listed next were all sequenced from one sample in a study of shared clonotypes between healthy human individuals. Clones were read by immunoSEQ multiplex PCR, and TCRdb kept only the in-frame ones, dropping some. The table has 470,000 or so clones, around 73% seen once. The sample comprised PBMCs. Every receptor here comes from a middle-aged woman in good health. Some clones in this sample may be carry-over from other donors' samples.

In nucleotides, the CDR3 is TGTGCCAGCAGTGTAAACAGGGGGAACACTGAAGCTTTCTTT. Protein product: CASSVNRGNTEAFF. The chain couples TRBV6-4 to TRBJ1-1; 7 bases line up with TRBD1. Looked up from germline, CDR1 is MRHNA and CDR2 is SNTAGT. Trimming removed 4 bases from V and 1 base from J; junction bases left unmatched: 3. The CDR3 length is 14 residues.

The sample holds a few counts of this clone. The genes are TRBV2 and TRBJ2-6; D not certain. The V gene lost 8 bases and the J gene lost 3 bases, with 8 bases spanning the gap. The CDR3 extends over 13 amino acids. CDR1 SNHLY and CDR2 FYNNEI come from the germline V gene. The CDR3 is CASASFGANVLTF. CDR3 DNA: TGTGCCAGCGCGTCTTTTGGGGCCAACGTCCTGACTTTC.

The V call is TRBV7-9, the J call TRBJ2-1, with 10 bases identical to TRBD2. The germline V gene has CDR1 SEHNR and CDR2 FQNEAQ (reference sequence). V lost 5 bases, J lost 6 bases, and 10 bases stayed unmatched. This CDR3 contains 16 residues. The CDR3 DNA is TGTGCCAGCAGCCGAAGAGGGGTAGCGGGAGGCAATGAGCAGTTCTTC. As protein: CASSRRGVAGGNEQFF.

This clone was recorded only once. The chain is built from TRBV11-2 and TRBJ2-5; 11 positions agree with TRBD2. V shed 5 bases and J 4 bases; nucleotides not matched to a gene: 6. Germline-derived CDR1 and CDR2 are SGHAT and FQNNGV. The CDR3 contains 15 residues. CDR3 DNA: TGTGCCAGCAGCCTTAGCGGGAGGGCTTCAGAGACCCAGTACTTC. Translation: CASSLSGRASETQYF.

This clone has a handful of counts. CDR3 nucleotides: TGTGCCAGCAGCTTAATTCAGGGATACGAGCAGTACTTC. Translation: CASSLIQGYEQYF. The chain employs TRBV7-9 and TRBJ2-7; TRBD1 is a possible D gene (5 bases). Germline V CDR1 and CDR2: SEHNR, FQNEAQ (reference sequence). Trimming took 2 bases from V and 4 from J, leaving 9 bases between them. The CDR3 contains 13 residues.

The V gene is TRBV28, the J gene TRBJ1-1, with D perhaps matching TRBD1 (5 bases). Germline assignment: CDR1 MDHEN and CDR2 SYDVKM. V was trimmed by 6 bases and J by 7 bases, leaving 21 bases between them. There are 15 residues in the CDR3. The CDR3 DNA follows: TGTGCCAGCAGGATCCCCCGGGACTTGAAGAATGAAGCTTTCTTT. It translates to CASRIPRDLKNEAFF.

The chain carries TRBV11-2 and TRBJ1-4, with 9 nucleotides matching TRBD1. Unmatched junction bases numbered 8, after V lost 5 bases and J lost 7 bases. The CDR3 extends over 15 amino acids. Germline loops: CDR1 SGHAT, CDR2 FQNNGV. CDR3 in amino acids: CASSRRTGAAEKLFF. As DNA, the CDR3 is TGTGCCAGCAGCCGGAGGACAGGGGCGGCTGAAAAACTGTTTTTT.

The rearrangement uses TRBV11-2 and TRBJ1-5; TRBD1 matches 7 bases. V lost 0 bases and J lost 4; bases outside the gene matches: 3. Germline V gene lookup returns CDR1 SGHAT and CDR2 FQNNGV. This CDR3 spans 15 amino acids. The CDR3 is CASSLEPGGNQPQHF. CDR3 in DNA: TGTGCCAGCAGCTTAGAGCCAGGGGGGAATCAGCCCCAGCATTTT. The full variable domain, completed using reference TRBV11-2 and TRBJ1-5, is EAGVAQSPRYKIIEKRQSVAFWCNPISGHATLYWYQQILGQGPKLLIQFQNNGVVDDSQLPKDRFSAERLKGVDSTLKIQPAKLEDSAVYLCASSLEPGGNQPQHFGDGTRLSIL.

V is TRBV7-2 and J is TRBJ1-1; 9 nucleotides match TRBD1. Germline loops: CDR1 SGHTA, CDR2 FQGNSA. This CDR3 spans 16 amino acids. J lost 3 bases, V lost 5 bases, and 10 bases had no gene match. DNA for the CDR3: TGTGCCAGCAGCGGGGGGACAGGGATATGGGACACTGAAGCTTTCTTT. Translating gives CASSGGTGIWDTEAFF.

This clone was observed many times. The V and J genes are TRBV30 and TRBJ1-1; 11 bases are a match to TRBD1. The V gene's germline CDR1 is GTSNPN and CDR2 SVGIG (reference sequence). This CDR3 spans 16 amino acids. J was trimmed by 4 bases and V by 1 base; bases with no gene match: 8. DNA for the CDR3: TGTGCCTGGAGTGGGACAGGGGGCGCGGGTCCCACTGAAGCTTTCTTT. It is translated as CAWSGTGGAGPTEAFF.

The rearrangement joins TRBV28 to TRBJ2-5, with D perhaps assigned TRBD1 or TRBD2 (5 bases each). V lost 6 bases and J lost 9, with 14 bases in between. Germline V lookup: CDR1 MDHEN, CDR2 SYDVKM. This CDR3 comprises 12 residues. The CDR3 region has the DNA TGTGCCAGCAGCCAGGGACCTCTAGCCCAGTACTTC. This sequence encodes CASSQGPLAQYF.

Here the CDR3 DNA reads TGTGCCAGCAGTTACTCGAGACCGGTGAACACCGGGGAGCTGTTTTTT. It encodes CASSYSRPVNTGELFF. This sequence joins TRBV6-6 and TRBJ2-2; D not certain. This CDR3 spans 16 amino acids. V was trimmed by 0 bases and J by 1 base, leaving 9 bases between them. Germline V gene lookup returns CDR1 MNHNY and CDR2 SVGAGI (reference sequence).

This clone was seen only a few times. This same CDR3 is encoded by further DNA sequences in the sample. The J gene is TRBJ2-1, the V gene TRBV5-1, with 12 nucleotides matching TRBD2. Looked up from germline, CDR1 is SGHRS and CDR2 is YFSETQ. V gave up 2 bases and J gave up 5 bases; unmatched junction bases: 2. The CDR3 consists of 15 residues. The CDR3 bases are TGCGCCAGCAGCTTACGACTAGCGGGAGACAATGAGCAGTTCTTC. Translation: CASSLRLAGDNEQFF.

DNA for the CDR3: TGCAGCGTTGTCGAGGATTCCTACAATGAGCAGTTCTTC. Translated: CSVVEDSYNEQFF. The genes are TRBV29-1 and TRBJ2-1, with D hard to call. The CDR3 consists of 13 residues. Per germline, CDR1 SQVTM and CDR2 ANQGSEA. V was cut by 4 bases and J by 1 base, with 8 bases left in between.

This clone was seen at least ten times. V gene TRBV28 combines with J gene TRBJ1-1; 7 bases match TRBD1. V lost 6 bases and J lost 1; bases outside the gene matches: 11. CDR1 MDHEN and CDR2 SYDVKM come from the germline V gene. The CDR3 extends over 16 amino acids. The CDR3: CASSEQGGAWNTEAFF. DNA of the CDR3: TGTGCCAGCAGCGAGCAGGGGGGCGCTTGGAACACTGAAGCTTTCTTT.

This clone was seen only a few times. This chain links TRBV5-5 with TRBJ1-1; D may be TRBD1 (6 bases). V lost 2 bases to trimming and J lost 6 bases, with 11 bases between them. There are 13 residues in the CDR3. Germline V CDR1 and CDR2: SGHKS, YYEKEE (reference sequence). The CDR3 nucleotides read TGTGCCAGCAGCTTAACAGGGTTCGCTGAAGCTTTCTTT. Protein sequence: CASSLTGFAEAFF.

This sequence joins TRBV9 and TRBJ2-5; a weak D match, TRBD2 (6 bases). The CDR3 has 15 residues. CDR1 is SGDLS and CDR2 is YYNGEE in the germline V gene. V was cut by 4 bases and J by 4 bases, with 17 bases left in between. DNA of the CDR3: TGTGCCAGCAGCTCTTCCGGGAGTCCCCCAGAGACCCAGTACTTC. Encoded protein: CASSSSGSPPETQYF.

The chain has TRBV27 and TRBJ2-6, with 14 bases identical to TRBD2. Germline V gives CDR1 MNHEY, CDR2 SMNVEV (reference sequence). This CDR3 is 18 amino acids long. V lost 8 bases to trimming and J lost 0 bases; unmatched junction nucleotides: 6. This chain's CDR3 is CASGLGLAGVSGANVLTF. The CDR3, as DNA: TGTGCCAGCGGATTGGGACTAGCGGGAGTCTCTGGGGCCAACGTCCTGACTTTC.

The genes are TRBV7-9 and TRBJ2-5; D might be TRBD1 (7 bases). CDR3 size: 18 residues. Trimming pared 2 bases from V and 3 bases from J, leaving 22 bases between. Per the germline V gene, CDR1 is SEHNR and CDR2 is FQNEAQ (reference sequence). This CDR3 reads CASSLSVLSQGEEETQYF. As DNA, the CDR3 is TGTGCCAGCAGCTTAAGCGTGTTGTCGCAGGGGGAGGAAGAGACCCAGTACTTC.

This chain joins TRBV2 and TRBJ2-1; 9 nucleotides align to TRBD2. Germline V CDR1 and CDR2: SNHLY, FYNNEI. The CDR3 covers 12 residues. Unmatched junction bases numbered 6, after V lost 5 bases and J lost 13 bases. CDR3 nucleotide sequence: TGTGCCAGCAGTTACAGCGGGAGGCCCCAGTTCTTC. It encodes CASSYSGRPQFF.

In its sample, this clone was seen many times. The chain uses TRBV11-2 and TRBJ2-3; D call uncertain. The CDR3 totals 12 residues. Germline CDR1 SGHAT, CDR2 FQNNGV. The V end lost 5 bases, the J end lost 3 bases, and 6 bases lay between the germline ends. The CDR3 nucleotides are TGTGCCAGCAGCCAAAATACAGATACGCAGTATTTT. Its protein product is CASSQNTDTQYF.

The chain links TRBV27 to TRBJ2-1; possible D gene TRBD2, 5 bases. Deletions cut 5 bases from V and 7 bases from J, with 15 bases between. This CDR3 contains 14 residues. From germline, CDR1 is MNHEY and CDR2 SMNVEV (reference sequence). The CDR3 protein is CASSPIPPGNEQFF. For the CDR3, the DNA is TGTGCCAGCAGTCCTATACCCCCGGGGAATGAGCAGTTCTTC.

V usage is TRBV11-3 and J usage is TRBJ2-7; maybe TRBD2 (7 bases). Germline V CDR1 and CDR2: SGHNT, YENEEA. CDR3 size: 15 residues. The germline V and J ends were trimmed by 3 bases and 0 bases, with 12 bases remaining between them. The chain's CDR3 is CASSLGAGVSYEQYF. The CDR3 DNA sequence: TGTGCCAGCAGCTTGGGGGCGGGGGTCTCCTACGAGCAGTACTTC.

This rearrangement joins TRBV11-3 to TRBJ2-2; 12 positions agree with TRBD1. Germline trimming cut 5 bases from V and 5 bases from J; bases unmatched to any gene: 6. CDR3 size: 16 residues. In germline, CDR1 is SGHNT, CDR2 YENEEA. The CDR3 DNA follows: TGTGCCAGCAGCCTGGGGACAGGGGGCGCGACCGGGGAGCTGTTTTTT. Translated, it gives CASSLGTGGATGELFF.

Concerning this clone: The same CDR3 arises from other DNA sequences in this sample as well. This chain connects TRBV2 to TRBJ2-7; D not certain. CDR1 is SNHLY, CDR2 FYNNEI, per germline. V lost 3 bases and J lost 4, with 4 bases in between. This CDR3 has 11 amino acids. As DNA, the CDR3 is TGTGCCAGCAGTGAGACGTACGAGCAGTACTTC. As protein: CASSETYEQYF.

The rearrangement uses TRBV28 and TRBJ2-7; the D gene is possibly TRBD2 (5 bases). Trimming took 6 bases from V and 2 from J, leaving 11 bases between them. CDR3 size: 13 residues. CDR1 MDHEN and CDR2 SYDVKM come from the germline V gene. The CDR3 nucleotides read TGTGCCAGCAGCCAGGACGGGGCCTACGAGCAGTACTTC. Amino acid sequence: CASSQDGAYEQYF.

The genes are TRBV5-1 and TRBJ2-3; TRBD1 might be the D (5 bases). Germline V gene data show CDR1 as SGHRS and CDR2 as YFSETQ. V was shortened by 0 bases and J by 7 bases, with 9 bases between the two germline ends. The CDR3 length is 13 residues. The CDR3 loop reads CASSLDRTNTQYF. CDR3 nucleotides: TGCGCCAGCAGCTTGGACAGGACAAATACGCAGTATTTT.

The genes are TRBV7-9 and TRBJ2-7, with 9 bases aligning to TRBD1. Trimming at V came to 3 bases and at J to 2 bases, leaving 5 bases not matched to a gene. CDR3 length: 15 residues. Germline CDR1 is SEHNR and CDR2 is FQNEAQ (reference sequence). The CDR3 here is CASSFGTGRTYEQYF. The CDR3 DNA reads as TGTGCCAGCAGCTTCGGGACAGGGAGGACCTACGAGCAGTACTTC.

The rearrangement joins TRBV18 to TRBJ2-6; the D is unclear. Trimming removed 1 base at V and 0 bases at J, with 10 bases between. CDR1 is KGHSH, CDR2 LQKENI, per germline. This CDR3 is 17 amino acids long. The CDR3 is CASSPLSPSSGANVLTF. The CDR3 bases are TGTGCCAGCTCACCACTTTCCCCCAGCTCTGGGGCCAACGTCCTGACTTTC.

The chain links TRBV5-1 to TRBJ2-1; 11 bases are a match to TRBD2. V trimming: 4 bases; J trimming: 8 bases; junction bases outside the gene matches: 8. The V gene's germline CDR1 is SGHRS and CDR2 YFSETQ. The CDR3 extends over 15 amino acids. CDR3 loop: CASSVKLAGAHEQFF. CDR3 DNA: TGCGCCAGCAGCGTAAAACTAGCGGGAGCCCATGAGCAGTTCTTC.

The chain recombines TRBV28 with TRBJ1-1; 7 bases are shared with TRBD1. This CDR3 spans 14 amino acids. Trimming cost V 4 bases and J 5 bases; bases outside gene matches: 7. The germline V gene encodes CDR1 MDHEN and CDR2 SYDVKM. The CDR3 is CASSSLTGRTEAFF. The CDR3 DNA reads as TGTGCCAGCAGTTCTTTGACAGGGAGGACTGAAGCTTTCTTT.